Listed here are 27 T cell receptor beta chains from one sample, sequenced in a study of cytomegalovirus exposure and HLA in healthy donors. Assay: immunoSEQ multiplex PCR; the TCRdb copy retains only in-frame clones and omits some. The repertoire holds about 120,000 clones, with roughly 89% as singletons. The sequenced material came from PBMCs. Every receptor here comes from a young woman in good health and CMV-seronegative.

V gene TRBV5-6 combines with J gene TRBJ1-2, with D possibly matching TRBD1 (5 bases). From germline, CDR1 is SGHDT and CDR2 YYEEEE. The CDR3 contains 18 residues. V shed 0 bases and J shed 4 bases, with 22 bases lying between them. The CDR3: CASSLAVLWGVQGYGYTF. The CDR3 DNA is TGTGCCAGCAGCTTGGCTGTGCTGTGGGGGGTTCAGGGCTATGGCTACACCTTC.

V gene TRBV2 combines with J gene TRBJ1-1; D might be TRBD1 (6 bases). The V and J ends lost 2 bases and 5 bases respectively, with 12 bases between them. Germline values: CDR1 SNHLY, CDR2 FYNNEI. CDR3 length equals 14 residues. For the CDR3, the DNA is TGTGCCAGCAGTGAACGGGGGGGCAGAACTGAAGCTTTCTTT. It encodes CASSERGGRTEAFF.

The CDR3 spells CASSLIAGETGELFF. CDR3 bases: TGCGCCAGCAGCTTGATAGCGGGGGAAACCGGGGAGCTGTTTTTT. V usage is TRBV5-1 and J usage is TRBJ2-2, with 9 bases identical to TRBD2. V gave up 1 base and J gave up 5 bases; unmatched junction bases: 3. Germline V gives CDR1 SGHRS, CDR2 YFSETQ. The CDR3 is made up of 15 amino acids.

The chain recombines TRBV18 with TRBJ2-2; TRBD1 aligns across 7 bases. This CDR3 comprises 20 residues. From germline, CDR1 is KGHSH and CDR2 LQKENI. J lost 0 bases, V lost 8 bases, and 21 bases had no gene match. The CDR3, as DNA: TGTGCCAGCGAGGCTTTGGGTTTGACAGGGAGCCATACGAACACCGGGGAGCTGTTTTTT. Translation: CASEALGLTGSHTNTGELFF.

This clone came up once. V is TRBV2 and J is TRBJ1-2, with D perhaps matching TRBD1 (5 bases). The germline V gene has CDR1 SNHLY and CDR2 FYNNEI. This CDR3 is built from 15 residues. The V and J ends lost 1 base and 8 bases respectively, with 17 bases between them. The chain's CDR3 is CASSEEGPSLLGYTF. In nucleotides, the CDR3 is TGTGCCAGCAGTGAAGAGGGGCCTTCACTACTGGGCTACACCTTC.

V is TRBV2 and J is TRBJ1-4; 9 bases match TRBD1. The CDR3 extends over 16 amino acids. The germline CDR1 and CDR2 sequences are SNHLY and FYNNEI. With V trimmed by 6 bases and J by 8 bases, 13 bases remained unmatched. CDR3 loop: CASRKEPGQGGEKLFF. CDR3 coding DNA: TGTGCCAGCAGAAAAGAACCGGGACAGGGCGGCGAAAAACTGTTTTTT. The variable domain in full, with the rest retrieved from reference TRBV2 and TRBJ1-4, is EPEVTQTPSHQVTQMGQEVILRCVPISNHLYFYWYRQILGQKVEFLVSFYNNEISEKSEIFDDQFSVERPDGSNFTLKIRSTKLEDSAMYFCASRKEPGQGGEKLFFGSGTQLSVL.

V is TRBV29-1 and J is TRBJ1-5, with D unclear. The CDR3 is made up of 13 amino acids. In germline, CDR1 is SQVTM, CDR2 ANQGSEA. V dropped 7 bases and J dropped 2 bases, with 12 bases sitting between them. DNA of the CDR3: TGCAGCGCCTTAGGCAGCGGCAATCAGCCCCAGCATTTT. Translating it yields CSALGSGNQPQHF.

The chain couples TRBV5-4 to TRBJ2-1; D might be TRBD1 (6 bases). The V gene lost 5 bases and the J gene lost 14 bases, with 17 bases spanning the gap. The germline gives CDR1 SGHNT, CDR2 YYREEE (reference sequence). This CDR3 is 12 amino acids long. In nucleotides, the CDR3 is TGTGCCAGCAGATCTGACAGGTCTCCCGAGTTCTTC. Its translation: CASRSDRSPEFF.

The chain links TRBV14 to TRBJ2-1; 10 bases align to TRBD1. The CDR3 spans 16 residues. V gave up 4 bases and J gave up 9 bases; unmatched junction bases: 12. The germline V gene encodes CDR1 SGHDN and CDR2 FVKESK. The CDR3 here is CASSLSRDRGIGEQFF. The CDR3 nucleotides read TGTGCCAGCAGCCTAAGTAGGGACAGGGGTATAGGTGAGCAGTTCTTC.

The chain couples TRBV9 to TRBJ2-3; tentative D call: TRBD2 (6 bases). The germline V gene has CDR1 SGDLS and CDR2 YYNGEE. This CDR3 contains 13 residues. Trimming pared 3 bases from V and 6 bases from J, leaving 11 bases between. The CDR3 DNA sequence: TGTGCCAGCAGCGCGGGACTCTTGGATACGCAGTATTTT. It codes for CASSAGLLDTQYF.

The V gene is TRBV29-1, the J gene TRBJ2-7, with TRBD1 matching 9 bases. Germline trimming cut 7 bases from V and 0 bases from J; bases unmatched to any gene: 7. The CDR3 is 14 amino acids. Per the germline V gene, CDR1 is SQVTM and CDR2 is ANQGSEA. CDR3 sequence reads: CSAGGTGSSYEQYF. The CDR3 DNA reads as TGCAGCGCTGGGGGGACAGGGAGCTCCTACGAGCAGTACTTC.

The chain joins TRBV7-8 to TRBJ2-1, with TRBD2 matching over 9 bases. The germline gives CDR1 SGHVS, CDR2 FQNEAQ. Losses at the gene ends were 7 bases for V and 8 bases for J; bases not matched to a gene: 12. CDR3 length: 15 amino acids. The CDR3 region is CASTPTSTSGYEQFF. The CDR3 DNA follows: TGTGCCAGCACCCCTACGTCGACTAGCGGCTATGAGCAGTTCTTC.

This chain joins TRBV6-5 and TRBJ1-6; tentative D call: TRBD1 (5 bases). Germline CDR1 reads MNHEY; CDR2 reads SVGAGI. V shed 0 bases and J shed 5 bases, with 11 bases lying between them. The CDR3 runs 16 residues. CDR3 region: CASSYSSRGNNSPLHF. CDR3 coding DNA: TGTGCCAGCAGTTACTCGAGTAGGGGCAATAATTCACCCCTCCACTTT.

Here the CDR3 reads CASSLAAGGSGEQYF. The CDR3 DNA is TGTGCCAGCAGTTTGGCGGCGGGAGGGTCGGGCGAGCAGTACTTC. This rearrangement joins TRBV6-5 to TRBJ2-7; 9 bases agree with TRBD2. This CDR3 contains 15 residues. Germline trimming cut 4 bases from V and 6 bases from J; bases unmatched to any gene: 10. Germline V gene sequence: CDR1 MNHEY, CDR2 SVGAGI.

The gene calls are TRBV6-6 and TRBJ2-1; TRBD2 matches 11 bases. The CDR3 sequence is 15 residues long. Germline V lookup: CDR1 MNHNY, CDR2 SVGAGI (reference sequence). J gave up 7 bases and V 2 bases, and 4 bases lay outside the gene matches. The CDR3 nucleotides are TGTGCCAGCAGTTACCCTAGCGGGGGGCGGAATGAGCAGTTCTTC. Translation gives CASSYPSGGRNEQFF.

The chain combines TRBV5-1 with TRBJ1-2, with 9 nucleotides matching TRBD1. The V gene's germline CDR1 is SGHRS and CDR2 YFSETQ. CDR3 size: 13 residues. Trimming took 7 bases from V and 4 from J; bases not matched to a gene: 5. The CDR3 DNA reads as TGCGCCAGCGGGACAGGGAGACGCTATGGCTACACCTTC. Translated: CASGTGRRYGYTF. Drawing the rest from reference TRBV5-1 and TRBJ1-2, the complete variable domain is KAGVTQTPRYLIKTRGQQVTLSCSPISGHRSVSWYQQTPGQGLQFLFEYFSETQRNKGNFPGRFSGRQFSNSRSEMNVSTLELGDSALYLCASGTGRRYGYTFGSGTRLTVV.

This clone was seen a handful of times. The rearrangement links TRBV29-1 to TRBJ1-1; perhaps TRBD1 as D (6 bases). This CDR3 region has 15 residues. Germline V gives CDR1 SQVTM, CDR2 ANQGSEA. Trimming removed 7 bases at V and 1 base at J, with 19 bases between. CDR3: CSGHNIGGTNTEAFF. The CDR3 nucleotides are TGCAGCGGTCACAACATAGGGGGAACGAACACTGAAGCTTTCTTT.

The J gene is TRBJ1-3, the V gene TRBV10-3; the D is unclear. The length of the CDR3 is 14 residues. V dropped 3 bases and J dropped 4 bases, with 10 bases sitting between them. The germline V gene encodes CDR1 ENHRY and CDR2 SYGVKD. CDR3 nucleotides: TGTGCCATCAGTGACGTGGGCGCCGGAAACACCATATATTTT. Translation: CAISDVGAGNTIYF.

This clone occurred a few times. This chain links TRBV6-6 with TRBJ2-2; 8 positions agree with TRBD2. The J segment lost 5 bases and the V segment lost 10 bases, leaving 6 bases of the junction unmatched. Germline CDR1 is MNHNY and CDR2 is SVGAGI (reference sequence). This CDR3 comprises 13 residues. This CDR3 reads CATKRGQTGELFF. CDR3 sequence (DNA): TGTGCCACCAAGCGGGGGCAAACCGGGGAGCTGTTTTTT.

The chain is built from TRBV29-1 and TRBJ1-2; 7 nucleotides match TRBD1. CDR3 length: 13 residues. V lost 3 bases and J lost 5; bases outside the gene matches: 6. Germline-derived CDR1 and CDR2 are SQVTM and ANQGSEA. CDR3 in DNA: TGCAGCGTTGACAGGGGGGTAGAATATGGCTACACCTTC. The encoded protein is CSVDRGVEYGYTF. The full variable domain, in which reference TRBV29-1 and TRBJ1-2 provide the parts outside the CDR3, is SAVISQKPSRDICQRGTSLTIQCQVDSQVTMMFWYRQQPGQSLTLIATANQGSEATYESGFVIDKFPISRPNLTFSTLTVSNMSPEDSSIYLCSVDRGVEYGYTFGSGTRLTVV.

The chain is built from TRBV25-1 and TRBJ1-4, with D hard to call. The CDR3 loop spans 13 amino acids. Trimming cost V 3 bases and J 3 bases, with 5 bases left between them. The germline V gene has CDR1 MGHDK and CDR2 SYGVNS. For the CDR3, the DNA is TGTGCCAGCAGTGACAGGTCTAATGAAAAACTGTTTTTT. Translated, it gives CASSDRSNEKLFF.

This chain links TRBV2 with TRBJ1-3, with 8 bases that match TRBD1. The CDR3 spans 14 residues. V lost 6 bases and J lost 4; bases outside the gene matches: 5. Germline loops: CDR1 SNHLY, CDR2 FYNNEI. The CDR3 bases are TGTGCCAGCAGATCCGGGACAGGAGGAAACACCATATATTTT. This gives the protein CASRSGTGGNTIYF.

This clone was seen a handful of times. The J gene is TRBJ2-7, the V gene TRBV5-1; 15 positions match TRBD2. Losses at the gene ends were 0 bases for V and 3 bases for J; bases not matched to a gene: 4. Germline values: CDR1 SGHRS, CDR2 YFSETQ. This CDR3 comprises 17 residues. CDR3 bases: TGCGCCAGCAGCTTGGTAGGGACTAGCGGGGGGTTCTACGAGCAGTACTTC. This codes for CASSLVGTSGGFYEQYF.

The rearrangement uses TRBV6-5 and TRBJ1-3, with D uncertain. Germline V gene lookup returns CDR1 MNHEY and CDR2 SVGAGI. Between the trimmed V and J ends, which lost 0 bases and 0 bases, there was a span of 9 bases. The CDR3 contains 16 residues. In DNA form, the CDR3 reads TGTGCCAGCAGTTACTCGGCGGCAAGCTCTGGAAACACCATATATTTT. It translates to CASSYSAASSGNTIYF.

This chain uses TRBV15 with TRBJ1-2; 7 nucleotides align to TRBD1. Germline lookup yields CDR1 LNHNV and CDR2 YYDKDF (reference sequence). Trimming at V came to 5 bases and at J to 4 bases, leaving 7 bases not matched to a gene. The CDR3 runs to 14 residues. CDR3: CATSGADRTYGYTF. In nucleotides, the CDR3 is TGTGCCACCAGCGGTGCGGACAGGACCTATGGCTACACCTTC.

The gene calls are TRBV6-1 and TRBJ2-1; D is ambiguous. V was cut by 5 bases and J by 12 bases, with 14 bases left in between. Germline CDR1 reads MNHNS; CDR2 reads SASEGT. The length of the CDR3 is 12 residues. The CDR3 DNA reads TGTGCCAGCAGTCCCTCACCCACGGTGCAGTTCTTC. It is translated as CASSPSPTVQFF.

This clone was seen once. V gene TRBV5-1 combines with J gene TRBJ1-5; D gene uncertain. The germline V gene encodes CDR1 SGHRS and CDR2 YFSETQ. The CDR3 runs to 13 residues. Trimming pared 0 bases from V and 3 bases from J, leaving 4 bases between. CDR3 region: CASSLDINQPQHF. The CDR3 DNA reads as TGCGCCAGCAGCTTGGACATCAATCAGCCCCAGCATTTT.